The clone carrying this T cell receptor beta chain was counted ten times or more. This record comes from a study of neurological immune-mediated disorders. The cDNA was synthesized by means of template-switch 5'RACE, which was carried out with 10-nucleotide random UMIs. TCRdb ran MiXCR on the 5' RACE reads and lists one entry per CDR3 protein. The sample contains about 40,000 distinct CDR3 sequences, over 12% of which appear only once. Germline assignment: CDR1 SNHLY and CDR2 FYNNEI. The V end was cut by 4 bases, the J end by 7 bases, with 16 bases between. The CDR3 has 14 residues. Stored at -80 C, 2 million PBMCs were the source of the unsorted libraries.

Sequenced input: PBMCs. The rearrangement links TRBV2 to TRBJ1-1; D is perhaps TRBD1 (5 bases). This receptor was taken from a woman aged 45-65 years with HTLV-1-associated myelopathy (HAM/TSP). For the CDR3, the DNA is TGTGCCAGCAGTGTGGGCGGAGGGGACCGTGAAGCTTTCTTT. It encodes CASSVGGGDREAFF.